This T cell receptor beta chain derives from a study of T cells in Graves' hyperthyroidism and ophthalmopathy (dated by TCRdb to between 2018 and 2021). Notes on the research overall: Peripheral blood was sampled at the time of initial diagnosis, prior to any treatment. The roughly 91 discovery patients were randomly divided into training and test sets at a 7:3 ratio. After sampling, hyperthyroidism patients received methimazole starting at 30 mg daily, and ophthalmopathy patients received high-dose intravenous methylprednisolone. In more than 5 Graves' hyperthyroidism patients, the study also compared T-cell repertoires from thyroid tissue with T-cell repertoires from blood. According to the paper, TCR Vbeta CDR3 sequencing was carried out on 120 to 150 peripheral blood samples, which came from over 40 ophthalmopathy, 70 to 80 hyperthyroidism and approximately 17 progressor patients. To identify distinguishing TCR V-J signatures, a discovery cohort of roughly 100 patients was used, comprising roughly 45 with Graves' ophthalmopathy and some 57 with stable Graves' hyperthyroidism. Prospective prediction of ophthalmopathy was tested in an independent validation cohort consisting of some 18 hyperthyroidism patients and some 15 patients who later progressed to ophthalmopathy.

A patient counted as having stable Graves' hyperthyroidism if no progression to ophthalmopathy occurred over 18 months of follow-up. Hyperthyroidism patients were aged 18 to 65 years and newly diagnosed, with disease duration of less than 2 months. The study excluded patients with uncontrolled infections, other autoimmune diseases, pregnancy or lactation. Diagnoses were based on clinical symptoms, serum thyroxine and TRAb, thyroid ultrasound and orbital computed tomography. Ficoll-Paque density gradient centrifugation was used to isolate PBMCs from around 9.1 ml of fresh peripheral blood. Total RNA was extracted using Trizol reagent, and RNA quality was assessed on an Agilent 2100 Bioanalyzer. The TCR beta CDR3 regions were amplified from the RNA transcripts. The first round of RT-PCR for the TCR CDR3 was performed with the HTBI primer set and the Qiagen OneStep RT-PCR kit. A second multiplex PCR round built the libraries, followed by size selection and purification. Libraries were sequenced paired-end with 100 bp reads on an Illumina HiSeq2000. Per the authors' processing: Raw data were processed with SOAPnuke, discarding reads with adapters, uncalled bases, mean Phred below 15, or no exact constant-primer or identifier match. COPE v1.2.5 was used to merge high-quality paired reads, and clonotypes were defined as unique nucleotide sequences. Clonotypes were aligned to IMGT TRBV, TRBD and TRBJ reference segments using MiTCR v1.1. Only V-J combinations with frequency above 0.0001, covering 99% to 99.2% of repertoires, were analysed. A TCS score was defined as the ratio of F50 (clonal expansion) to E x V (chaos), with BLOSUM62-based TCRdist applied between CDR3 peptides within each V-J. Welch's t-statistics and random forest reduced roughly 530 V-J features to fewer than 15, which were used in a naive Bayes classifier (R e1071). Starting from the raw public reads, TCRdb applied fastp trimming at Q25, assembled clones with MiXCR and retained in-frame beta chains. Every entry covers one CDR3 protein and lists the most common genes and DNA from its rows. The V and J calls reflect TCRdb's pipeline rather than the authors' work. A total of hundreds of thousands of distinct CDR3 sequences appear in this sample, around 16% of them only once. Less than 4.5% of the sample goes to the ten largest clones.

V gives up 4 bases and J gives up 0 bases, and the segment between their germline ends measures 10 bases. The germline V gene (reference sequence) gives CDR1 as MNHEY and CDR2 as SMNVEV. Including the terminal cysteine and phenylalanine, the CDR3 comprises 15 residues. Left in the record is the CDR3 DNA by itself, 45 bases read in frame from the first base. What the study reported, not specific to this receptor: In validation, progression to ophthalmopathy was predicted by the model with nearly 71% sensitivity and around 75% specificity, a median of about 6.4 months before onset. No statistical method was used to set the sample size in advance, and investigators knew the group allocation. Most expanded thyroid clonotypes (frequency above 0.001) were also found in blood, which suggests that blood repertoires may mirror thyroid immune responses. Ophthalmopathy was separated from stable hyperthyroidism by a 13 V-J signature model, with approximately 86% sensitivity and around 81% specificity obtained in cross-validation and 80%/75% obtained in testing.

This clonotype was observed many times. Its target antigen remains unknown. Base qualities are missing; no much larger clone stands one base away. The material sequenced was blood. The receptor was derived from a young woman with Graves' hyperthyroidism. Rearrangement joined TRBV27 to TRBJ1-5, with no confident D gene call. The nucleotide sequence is TGTGCCAGCAGTTCCCTTCAGAGTAGCAATCAGCCCCAGCATTTT. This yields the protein CASSSLQSSNQPQHF.